The clone carrying this TCR beta chain was observed at least ten times. The time point here: before trial treatment. Donors, who were enrolled in a single-arm phase I dose-escalation trial, received nivolumab, ipilimumab, aspirin, low-dose cyclophosphamide and low-dose radiotherapy. The PCR that amplified TCRs ran for 20 cycles, relying on a constant-region primer and a V-primer adapter. Following isolation, mRNA was amplified via in vitro transcription. TCRdb analysed the reads with MiXCR anew, one entry per CDR3 protein. The data show roughly 46,000 distinct CDR3 sequences, approximately 12% seen once. The data belong to a study of low-dose radiotherapy and immunotherapy resistance in tumors. Study-wide context: The patients were given nivolumab 240 mg every two weeks and ipilimumab 1 mg/kg every six weeks, through an intravenous route.

The sequencing used PBMCs, collected before treatment. The clonotype originates from a female donor with ovarian cancer.

CDR3 residues: CASSLVLTQGYEQYF. CDR3 DNA sequence: TGTGCCAGCAGTTTGGTACTTACACAGGGCTACGAGCAGTACTTC. The chain couples TRBV12-3 or TRBV12-4 to TRBJ2-7; TRBD1 might be the D (6 bases). Trimming removed 3 bases from V and 3 bases from J, with 15 bases in between. This CDR3 has 15 amino acids.